The sequence of this T cell receptor beta chain was determined in a study of beta chain features in type 1 diabetes. General study findings and limits: Patients' naive, central memory and Treg TCRB repertoires seemed closer to one another than those of healthy donors.

Investigators reverse transcribed all isolated RNA, so they sequenced expressed TCRB transcripts. Data came from immunoSEQ multiplex PCR; TCRdb stores just in-frame clones and leaves some out. The data show 150,000 to 190,000 clones, about 8.1% seen once. This CDR3 comprises 14 residues. V was pared by 1 base and J by 7 bases, with 3 bases of the junction left unmatched. Germline CDR1 is SEHNR and CDR2 is FQNEAQ (reference sequence). Notes on this clone: Its target is unknown. This sample includes further DNA sequences coding for the same CDR3.

The J gene is TRBJ1-4, the V gene TRBV7-9; 7 bases map to TRBD1. The sequencing input was central memory CD4+ T cells from blood. This TCR was sampled from a young man in good health. CDR3 sequence (DNA): TGTGCCAGCAGCTTAGGACAGGGTGGTGAAAAACTGTTTTTT. Protein sequence: CASSLGQGGEKLFF.